A selection of T cell receptor beta chains follows, all from one sample in a study of T cell repertoires in aging, cancer and after chemotherapy. Using its own MiXCR run on the multiplex PCR reads, TCRdb lists one record per CDR3 protein. The sample records 10,000 to 15,000 distinct CDR3 sequences, approximately 27% being singletons. The sequenced sample was blood. These receptors all come from a human donor with a blood cancer. Both conserved end residues are part of each CDR3. The D gene is left open where the match is weak. Clone size, where shown, is once, few, many, or a class for clones that have expanded.

clone_size: few; v_call: TRBV6-2/TRBV6-3; d_call: .; j_call: TRBJ1-1; cdr3_aa: CASSYTGDTEAFF; cdr3_nt: TGTGCCAGCAGTTACACGGGGGACACTGAAGCTTTCTTT
clone_size: .; v_call: TRBV10-1; d_call: .; j_call: TRBJ2-2; cdr3_aa: CASSDSANTGELFF; cdr3_nt: TGCGCCAGCAGTGACAGCGCGAACACCGGGGAGCTGTTTTTT
clone_size: few; v_call: TRBV19; d_call: TRBD1; j_call: TRBJ1-1; cdr3_aa: CASSPRQGERNTEAFF; cdr3_nt: TGTGCCAGTAGTCCCCGACAGGGGGAGAGGAACACTGAAGCTTTCTTT
clone_size: many; v_call: TRBV27; d_call: TRBD1; j_call: TRBJ1-6; cdr3_aa: CASSLFPGTVRDSPLHF; cdr3_nt: TGTGCCAGCAGTTTATTCCCCGGGACAGTGCGTGATTCACCCCTCCACTTT
clone_size: many; v_call: TRBV12-3/TRBV12-4; d_call: .; j_call: TRBJ1-2; cdr3_aa: CASSLGQNYGYTF; cdr3_nt: TGTGCCAGCAGTTTGGGCCAGAACTATGGCTACACCTTC
clone_size: few; v_call: TRBV24-1; d_call: TRBD2; j_call: TRBJ2-3; cdr3_aa: CATSNVAGEVNTQYF; cdr3_nt: TGTGCCACCAGTAATGTAGCGGGAGAGGTAAATACGCAGTATTTT
clone_size: medium-sized; v_call: TRBV29-1; d_call: TRBD1; j_call: TRBJ2-1; cdr3_aa: CSVEDWEQGKVNEQFF; cdr3_nt: TGCAGCGTTGAAGATTGGGAACAGGGGAAGGTCAATGAGCAGTTCTTC
clone_size: few; v_call: TRBV14; d_call: .; j_call: TRBJ1-3; cdr3_aa: CASSQAAVDGNTIYF; cdr3_nt: TGTGCCAGCAGCCAAGCTGCGGTGGACGGAAACACCATATATTTT
clone_size: medium-sized; v_call: TRBV18; d_call: .; j_call: TRBJ1-4; cdr3_aa: CASSPYVDEKLFF; cdr3_nt: TGTGCCAGCTCACCTTACGTGGACGAAAAACTGTTTTTT
clone_size: few; v_call: TRBV7-9; d_call: .; j_call: TRBJ2-7; cdr3_aa: CASSQTGGASYEQYF; cdr3_nt: TGTGCCAGCAGCCAAACTGGCGGAGCATCTTACGAGCAGTACTTC
clone_size: .; v_call: TRBV24-1; d_call: TRBD1; j_call: TRBJ2-5; cdr3_aa: CATSDPGQGEETQYF; cdr3_nt: TGTGCCACCAGTGATCCGGGACAGGGAGAAGAGACCCAGTACTTC
clone_size: .; v_call: TRBV6-2/TRBV6-3; d_call: .; j_call: TRBJ1-2; cdr3_aa: CASSYATGSYGYTF; cdr3_nt: TGTGCCAGCAGTTACGCCACAGGGTCCTATGGCTACACCTTC
clone_size: .; v_call: TRBV20-1; d_call: TRBD1; j_call: TRBJ2-5; cdr3_aa: CSASLQGARLHETQYF; cdr3_nt: TGCAGTGCTAGTCTACAGGGGGCGCGGTTGCACGAGACCCAGTACTTC
clone_size: medium-sized; v_call: TRBV19; d_call: .; j_call: TRBJ2-6; cdr3_aa: CASSISGSGANVLTF; cdr3_nt: TGTGCCAGTAGTATTTCGGGCTCTGGGGCCAACGTCCTGACTTTC
clone_size: .; v_call: TRBV20-1; d_call: TRBD1; j_call: TRBJ1-2; cdr3_aa: CSARDPGTEHGYTF; cdr3_nt: TGCAGTGCTAGAGACCCGGGGACAGAACATGGCTACACCTTC
clone_size: few; v_call: TRBV15; d_call: .; j_call: TRBJ2-3; cdr3_aa: CATSPGTRQADTQYF; cdr3_nt: TGTGCCACCAGCCCAGGTACAAGGCAAGCAGATACGCAGTATTTT
clone_size: .; v_call: TRBV5-1; d_call: TRBD2; j_call: TRBJ2-5; cdr3_aa: CASSASGSQETQYF; cdr3_nt: TGCGCCAGCAGCGCTAGCGGGAGTCAAGAGACCCAGTACTTC
clone_size: medium-sized; v_call: TRBV6-6; d_call: TRBD2; j_call: TRBJ2-1; cdr3_aa: CASSLRLAGEVDEQFF; cdr3_nt: TGTGCCAGCAGTCTTCGACTAGCGGGGGAGGTCGATGAGCAGTTCTTC
clone_size: .; v_call: TRBV6-5; d_call: .; j_call: TRBJ1-4; cdr3_aa: CASRLDEKLFF; cdr3_nt: TGTGCTAGCAGGCTGGATGAAAAACTGTTTTTT
clone_size: medium-sized; v_call: TRBV6-5; d_call: TRBD2; j_call: TRBJ2-3; cdr3_aa: CASSSRLASPDTQYF; cdr3_nt: TGTGCCAGCAGCTCTAGACTAGCCAGTCCAGATACGCAGTATTTT
clone_size: .; v_call: TRBV20-1; d_call: .; j_call: TRBJ2-1; cdr3_aa: CSARALSGNEQFF; cdr3_nt: TGCAGTGCTAGAGCTCTAAGCGGCAATGAGCAGTTCTTC